The 22 T cell receptor beta chains below were found in one sample sequenced in a study of Tregs in tolerant kidney transplant recipients. Method: immunoSEQ multiplex PCR; TCRdb's copy keeps in-frame clones and lacks some. The sample lists about 240,000 clones, 80% to 85% occurring once. The sequenced sample was CD4+ T cells from blood. The receptor set was obtained from a human donor in good health.

V and J are TRBV7-6 and TRBJ2-1; a weak D match, TRBD2 (6 bases). The V end lost 2 bases, the J end lost 0 bases, and 14 bases lay between the germline ends. The CDR3 extends over 17 amino acids. The V gene's germline CDR1 is SGHVS and CDR2 FNYEAQ. CDR3 sequence (DNA): TGTGCCAGCAGCTTAAGACTAGTCTTGAGCTCCTACAATGAGCAGTTCTTC. Amino acid sequence: CASSLRLVLSSYNEQFF.

J is TRBJ2-5 and V is TRBV5-1; TRBD2 aligns across 11 bases. Near its end, the DNA agrees better with TRBJ2-7, so the J call may be wrong. The CDR3 is made up of 15 amino acids. The germline gives CDR1 SGHRS, CDR2 YFSETQ. CDR3 bases: TGCGCCAGCAGTGTGGGACTAGCGGCATCCTACGAGCAGTACTTC. Translating gives CASSVGLAASYEQYF.

The rearrangement links TRBV11-2 to TRBJ2-7; 13 bases align to TRBD2. Trimming took 5 bases from V and 2 from J; bases not matched to a gene: 3. The CDR3 contains 15 residues. From germline, CDR1 is SGHAT and CDR2 FQNNGV. The DNA for the CDR3 is TGTGCCAGCAGCCCAGGGACTAGCGGGACCTACGAGCAGTACTTC. Encoded protein: CASSPGTSGTYEQYF.

Turning to this clone: The junction and the germline gene differ at one end; a read error may be behind it. The gene calls are TRBV11-3 and TRBJ2-2; no clear D gene. CDR3 length equals 14 residues. In germline, CDR1 is SGHNT, CDR2 YENEEA. The CDR3 DNA sequence: TGTGCCGGCAGCTCCCAGAGAGACACCGGGGAGCTGTTTTTT. Translation: CAGSSQRDTGELFF.

The chain recombines TRBV7-9 with TRBJ1-1; no firm D call. The CDR3 length is 17 residues. Trimming left V 0 bases short and J 0 bases short, with 14 bases between. Germline V gene data show CDR1 as SEHNR and CDR2 as FQNEAQ (reference sequence). Here the CDR3 reads CASSLAGVGPMNTEAFF. The DNA of the CDR3 is TGTGCCAGCAGCTTAGCAGGCGTAGGGCCCATGAACACTGAAGCTTTCTTT.

V gene TRBV5-4 combines with J gene TRBJ2-1; no firm D call. Germline values: CDR1 SGHNT, CDR2 YYREEE (reference sequence). V lost 4 bases and J 7 bases, leaving 12 bases between the germline ends. The CDR3 has 13 amino acids. Written as DNA, the CDR3 is TGTGCCAGCAGCCCCTACGTTGGAAATGAGCAGTTCTTC. Its protein product is CASSPYVGNEQFF.

This clone was detected only once. This chain joins TRBV5-6 and TRBJ2-5; the D is unclear. CDR1 and CDR2 (germline): SGHDT, YYEEEE. The length of the CDR3 is 13 residues. Trimming shortened V by 4 bases and J by 5 bases, and 12 bases separated the two germline ends. The CDR3 DNA reads TGTGCCAGCAGCCTGTGGGCTGGGGAGACCCAGTACTTC. Its protein product is CASSLWAGETQYF.

The V call is TRBV30, the J call TRBJ2-1, with 13 bases aligning to TRBD2. The V segment lost 1 base and the J segment 8 bases; nucleotides outside the gene matches: 11. The CDR3 extends over 17 amino acids. The germline gives CDR1 GTSNPN, CDR2 SVGIG (reference sequence). This chain's CDR3 is CAWSGSGTSGVRDEQFF. Here the CDR3 DNA reads TGTGCCTGGAGTGGATCCGGGACTAGCGGGGTGCGGGATGAGCAGTTCTTC.

In DNA, the CDR3 is TGTGCCAGTAGTAGCTGGGGATCTGGGGGTAGCAATCAGCCCCAGCATTTT. Protein product: CASSSWGSGGSNQPQHF. The gene calls are TRBV19 and TRBJ1-5, with D maybe TRBD1 (5 bases). V dropped 4 bases and J dropped 0 bases, with 16 bases sitting between them. CDR1 is LNHDA and CDR2 is SQIVND in the germline V gene (reference sequence). The CDR3 consists of 17 residues. Full variable domain (missing parts from reference TRBV19 and TRBJ1-5): DGGITQSPKYLFRKEGQNVTLSCEQNLNHDAMYWYRQDPGQGLRLIYYSQIVNDFQKGDIAEGYSVSREKKESFPLTVTSAQKNPTAFYLCASSSWGSGGSNQPQHFGDGTRLSIL.

This clone was seen more than once but under ten times. The J gene is TRBJ2-1, the V gene TRBV25-1, with D tentatively TRBD2 (6 bases). The germline V gene has CDR1 MGHDK and CDR2 SYGVNS. Trimming stripped 8 bases from V and 9 bases from J, with 17 bases between. The CDR3 sequence is 13 residues long. In DNA, the CDR3 is TGTGCCAGCCCCCCGGACTATTCAGCTGAGCAGTTCTTC. It yields the protein CASPPDYSAEQFF.

The rearrangement uses TRBV14 and TRBJ2-7; tentative D call: TRBD1 (6 bases). Trimming shortened V by 1 base and J by 3 bases, and 13 bases separated the two germline ends. Germline loops: CDR1 SGHDN, CDR2 FVKESK. This CDR3 is 15 amino acids long. The CDR3: CASSQVRGNNYEQYF. DNA of the CDR3: TGTGCCAGCAGCCAAGTGAGGGGGAACAACTACGAGCAGTACTTC.

CDR3 sequence (DNA): TGTGCCAGCAGTGTACAGGGCTCTGGAAACACCATATATTTT. Its translation: CASSVQGSGNTIYF. This rearrangement joins TRBV6-5 to TRBJ1-3; the D gene is possibly TRBD1 (6 bases). Germline V gene lookup returns CDR1 MNHEY and CDR2 SVGAGI. V lost 5 bases and J lost 0, with 8 bases in between. This CDR3 contains 14 residues.

This clone has more than one count but fewer than ten. V and J are TRBV5-1 and TRBJ1-2; maybe TRBD1 (5 bases). V dropped 4 bases and J dropped 8 bases, with 15 bases sitting between them. CDR1 and CDR2 (germline): SGHRS, YFSETQ. The CDR3 runs 13 residues. The CDR3 DNA is TGCGCCAGCAGCGCCACGCGGCGGGGCGGCTACACCTTC. This translates into CASSATRRGGYTF.

This clone has more than one count but fewer than ten. The chain uses TRBV19 and TRBJ2-6, with 10 bases identical to TRBD2. The CDR3 is 17 residues long. With V trimmed by 7 bases and J by 4 bases, 10 bases remained unmatched. The V gene's germline CDR1 is LNHDA and CDR2 SQIVND (reference sequence). For the CDR3, the DNA is TGTGCCAGTAAATGGGCTAGCGGGAGTTCAGGGGCCAACGTCCTGACTTTC. It codes for CASKWASGSSGANVLTF.

This chain links TRBV4-2 with TRBJ1-2; tentative D call: TRBD1 (5 bases). V dropped 1 base and J dropped 2 bases, with 5 bases sitting between them. Germline V lookup: CDR1 LGHNA, CDR2 YNFKEQ. This CDR3 has 13 residues. CDR3 sequence (DNA): TGTGCCAGCAGCCAAGGACAGAACTATGGCTACACCTTC. Its protein is CASSQGQNYGYTF.

J is TRBJ2-4 and V is TRBV5-4; TRBD2 agrees at 12 bases. Losses at the gene ends were 1 base for V and 7 bases for J; bases not matched to a gene: 6. The CDR3 totals 16 residues. Germline-derived CDR1 and CDR2 are SGHNT and YYREEE (reference sequence). The CDR3 loop reads CASSLPLAGGVNIQYF. CDR3 sequence (DNA): TGTGCCAGCAGCTTGCCCCTAGCGGGGGGGGTTAACATTCAGTACTTC. Variable domain in full (rest from reference TRBV5-4 and TRBJ2-4): ETGVTQSPTHLIKTRGQQVTLRCSSQSGHNTVSWYQQALGQGPQFIFQYYREEENGRGNFPPRFSGLQFPNYSSELNVNALELDDSALYLCASSLPLAGGVNIQYFGAGTRLSVL.

The chain is built from TRBV5-4 and TRBJ1-2; 8 bases align to TRBD1. V shed 0 bases, J shed 3 bases, and the junction held 4 bases outside the gene matches. Germline CDR1 reads SGHNT; CDR2 reads YYREEE (reference sequence). The length of the CDR3 is 15 residues. CDR3 DNA: TGTGCCAGCAGCTTGGTGTACAGGGGGGACTATGGCTACACCTTC. It is translated as CASSLVYRGDYGYTF.

The genes are TRBV7-2 and TRBJ1-1, with D possibly being TRBD1 (6 bases). Germline lookup yields CDR1 SGHTA and CDR2 FQGNSA. V lost 4 bases and J lost 5, with 14 bases in between. CDR3 size: 14 residues. The CDR3 DNA is TGTGCCAGCAGCTCCCGAGGGGGGAGGACTGAAGCTTTCTTT. Translating it yields CASSSRGGRTEAFF.

The gene calls are TRBV11-2 and TRBJ2-3, with a possible D match to TRBD1 (5 bases). In germline, CDR1 is SGHAT, CDR2 FQNNGV. V dropped 1 base and J dropped 2 bases, with 10 bases sitting between them. The CDR3 is 15 amino acids. The CDR3 coding sequence is TGTGCCAGCAGCTTAGTGGCAGGGTTCACAGATACGCAGTATTTT. Residues: CASSLVAGFTDTQYF.

J is TRBJ2-1 and V is TRBV5-1, with 7 positions matching TRBD2. Germline-derived CDR1 and CDR2 are SGHRS and YFSETQ. The CDR3 totals 15 residues. The junction had 2 bases not matched to a gene; V was cut back by 0 bases and J by 2 bases. The CDR3 reads CASSLVAGTYNEQFF. Here the CDR3 DNA reads TGCGCCAGCAGCTTGGTAGCGGGCACCTACAATGAGCAGTTCTTC.

The chain recombines TRBV7-9 with TRBJ2-7; D gene unclear. Trimming removed 3 bases at V and 6 bases at J, with 15 bases between. This CDR3 is 14 amino acids long. From germline, CDR1 is SEHNR and CDR2 FQNEAQ (reference sequence). The CDR3 reads CASSFRSGESEQYF. For the CDR3, the DNA is TGTGCCAGCAGCTTTAGATCCGGCGAGTCCGAGCAGTACTTC.

The CDR3 DNA reads TGTGCCAGCAGCCAAGTGGGGGAAATGGCAAGCGATGGCTACACCTTC. This gives the protein CASSQVGEMASDGYTF. The V and J genes are TRBV14 and TRBJ1-2, with D perhaps TRBD1 (5 bases). Germline CDR1 SGHDN, CDR2 FVKESK. Trimming cost V 1 base and J 6 bases, with 18 bases left between them. The CDR3 runs to 16 residues.